This T cell receptor (delta chain) originates from a study of gamma-delta T cells after stem cell transplantation. TCRdb re-called the RT-PCR reads via CATT. The sample has around 1,700 delta-chain clones; 2% to 2.5% are singletons. This clone was seen a few times. TCRdb's protein, taken from a much larger clone, differs from this DNA's translation at residue 13, likely owing to a read error; the protein displayed comes from the DNA. The V gene's germline CDR1 is GEAIGNYY and CDR2 EKD. The CDR3 extends over 18 amino acids. Trimming removed 1 base from V and 4 bases from J; junction bases left unmatched: 16.

The sequence was collected from a human donor. It is not recorded whose cells these are; they may come from a transplant donor. The sequenced sample was gamma-delta T cells. The V gene is TRDV2, the J gene TRDJ1; 8 bases line up with TRDD3. In DNA form, the CDR3 reads TGTGCCTGTGACACTGTTTCGGGGGATATCCTGTACATCGATAAACTCATCTTT. It specifies CACDTVSGDILYIDKLIF.